Listed below are T cell receptor beta chains from one sample, sequenced in a study of technical replicates of blood from several donors. Clones were read by immunoSEQ multiplex PCR, and TCRdb kept only the in-frame ones, dropping some. The table includes 67,000 or so clones, around 95% detected once. The sequencing input was T cells isolated from PBMCs. These TCRs come from a human donor in good health. Each CDR3 is given with its conserved first and last residue. The D gene is left open where the match is weak. Some rows have no size entry. The others give once, few or many, or a class for an expanded clone.

clone size: -; D gene: TRBD2; V gene: TRBV6-6; CDR3 length: 16; J gene: TRBJ2-1; CDR3 protein: CASRRPGTSGSIEQFF; CDR3 DNA: TGTGCCAGCAGACGCCCCGGGACTAGCGGGAGTATTGAGCAGTTCTTC
clone size: -; D gene: -; V gene: TRBV4-1; CDR3 length: 15; J gene: TRBJ2-7; CDR3 protein: CASSQTTPSSYEQYF; CDR3 DNA: TGCGCCAGCAGCCAAACTACCCCAAGCTCCTACGAGCAGTACTTC
clone size: -; D gene: -; V gene: TRBV19; CDR3 length: 13; J gene: TRBJ1-6; CDR3 protein: CASMGSLNSPLHF; CDR3 DNA: TGTGCCAGTATGGGCAGCCTTAATTCACCCCTCCACTTT
clone size: -; D gene: -; V gene: TRBV19; CDR3 length: 12; J gene: TRBJ2-1; CDR3 protein: CASRGGYNEQFF; CDR3 DNA: TGTGCCAGTAGGGGGGGATACAATGAGCAGTTCTTC
clone size: -; D gene: -; V gene: TRBV5-1; CDR3 length: 17; J gene: TRBJ1-6; CDR3 protein: CASSKGPETGNNSPLHF; CDR3 DNA: TGCGCCAGCAGCAAGGGACCTGAGACAGGCAATAATTCACCCCTCCACTTT
clone size: once; D gene: TRBD2; V gene: TRBV19; CDR3 length: 17; J gene: TRBJ2-1; CDR3 protein: CASSIDSKPAGGSEQFF; CDR3 DNA: TGTGCCAGTAGTATAGATTCAAAGCCAGCGGGAGGAAGTGAGCAGTTCTTC
clone size: -; D gene: -; V gene: TRBV27; CDR3 length: 12; J gene: TRBJ2-2; CDR3 protein: CASSLFSGELFF; CDR3 DNA: TGTGCCAGCAGTTTATTCTCCGGGGAGCTGTTTTTT
clone size: -; D gene: -; V gene: TRBV27; CDR3 length: 15; J gene: TRBJ1-1; CDR3 protein: CASSLGGSSNTEAFF; CDR3 DNA: TGTGCCAGCAGTTTAGGAGGCAGCTCGAACACTGAAGCTTTCTTT
clone size: -; D gene: -; V gene: TRBV7-9; CDR3 length: 12; J gene: TRBJ2-7; CDR3 protein: CASSLTGDEQYF; CDR3 DNA: TGTGCCAGCAGCTTGACCGGGGACGAGCAGTACTTC
clone size: -; D gene: TRBD2; V gene: TRBV18; CDR3 length: 16; J gene: TRBJ2-5; CDR3 protein: CASSNPRGRAKETQYF; CDR3 DNA: TGTGCCAGCTCAAATCCCAGAGGGAGGGCTAAAGAGACCCAGTACTTC
clone size: -; D gene: -; V gene: TRBV5-1; CDR3 length: 14; J gene: TRBJ1-3; CDR3 protein: CASSLGGSGNTIYF; CDR3 DNA: TGCGCCAGCAGCTTGGGAGGATCTGGAAACACCATATATTTT
clone size: -; D gene: TRBD1; V gene: TRBV4-1; CDR3 length: 16; J gene: TRBJ1-5; CDR3 protein: CASSQDGQGAGQPQHF; CDR3 DNA: TGCGCCAGCAGCCAAGACGGACAGGGTGCGGGTCAGCCCCAGCATTTT
clone size: -; D gene: -; V gene: TRBV7-9; CDR3 length: 13; J gene: TRBJ2-7; CDR3 protein: CASSLGGGYEQYF; CDR3 DNA: TGTGCCAGCAGCTTAGGAGGGGGCTACGAGCAGTACTTC
clone size: -; D gene: -; V gene: TRBV5-1; CDR3 length: 17; J gene: TRBJ2-7; CDR3 protein: CASSLALDAGIPYEQYF; CDR3 DNA: TGCGCCAGCAGCTTGGCCCTAGACGCTGGCATACCCTACGAGCAGTACTTC
clone size: -; D gene: -; V gene: TRBV29-1; CDR3 length: 18; J gene: TRBJ1-2; CDR3 protein: CSVEEPPTSFEENYGYTF; CDR3 DNA: TGCAGCGTTGAGGAACCACCTACATCGTTTGAGGAAAACTATGGCTACACCTTC
clone size: -; D gene: -; V gene: TRBV7-9; CDR3 length: 13; J gene: TRBJ1-4; CDR3 protein: CASSPQGQEKLFF; CDR3 DNA: TGTGCCAGCAGCCCCCAGGGTCAGGAAAAACTGTTTTTT
clone size: -; D gene: TRBD1; V gene: TRBV7-9; CDR3 length: 18; J gene: TRBJ2-1; CDR3 protein: CASSLSRNRGRKDNEQFF; CDR3 DNA: TGTGCCAGCAGCTTATCGCGGAACAGGGGCAGAAAGGACAATGAGCAGTTCTTC
clone size: -; D gene: TRBD1; V gene: TRBV5-6; CDR3 length: 13; J gene: TRBJ2-7; CDR3 protein: CASSYGTEYEQYF; CDR3 DNA: TGTGCCAGCAGCTACGGGACAGAGTACGAGCAGTACTTC
clone size: -; D gene: -; V gene: TRBV4-1; CDR3 length: 13; J gene: TRBJ2-7; CDR3 protein: CASSGRGSYEQYF; CDR3 DNA: TGCGCCAGCAGCGGACGGGGGTCCTACGAGCAGTACTTC
clone size: -; D gene: -; V gene: TRBV7-9; CDR3 length: 13; J gene: TRBJ2-1; CDR3 protein: CASSSQGGNEQFF; CDR3 DNA: TGTGCCAGCAGCTCACAGGGAGGGAATGAGCAGTTCTTC
clone size: -; D gene: TRBD1; V gene: TRBV5-1; CDR3 length: 16; J gene: TRBJ1-1; CDR3 protein: CASSLDRGGGNTEAFF; CDR3 DNA: TGCGCCAGCAGCTTAGACAGGGGAGGAGGAAACACTGAAGCTTTCTTT
clone size: -; D gene: TRBD1; V gene: TRBV18; CDR3 length: 16; J gene: TRBJ1-6; CDR3 protein: CASSTGQGATNSPLHF; CDR3 DNA: TGTGCCAGCTCAACGGGACAGGGGGCTACGAATTCACCCCTCCACTTT
clone size: -; D gene: -; V gene: TRBV7-6; CDR3 length: 11; J gene: TRBJ2-1; CDR3 protein: CASSPGNEQFF; CDR3 DNA: TGTGCCAGCAGCCCCGGGAATGAGCAGTTCTTC
clone size: -; D gene: -; V gene: TRBV11-2; CDR3 length: 17; J gene: TRBJ2-2; CDR3 protein: CASSFPTTRKNTGELFF; CDR3 DNA: TGTGCCAGCAGCTTCCCGACGACAAGAAAGAACACCGGGGAGCTGTTTTTT
clone size: -; D gene: TRBD1; V gene: TRBV5-6; CDR3 length: 15; J gene: TRBJ2-5; CDR3 protein: CASSFVDRDQETQYF; CDR3 DNA: TGTGCCAGCAGCTTTGTGGACAGGGACCAAGAGACCCAGTACTTC
clone size: -; D gene: TRBD1; V gene: TRBV4-1; CDR3 length: 15; J gene: TRBJ2-3; CDR3 protein: CASSQVAGGPDTQYF; CDR3 DNA: TGCGCCAGCAGCCAAGTGGCAGGGGGCCCAGATACGCAGTATTTT
clone size: -; D gene: -; V gene: TRBV27; CDR3 length: 13; J gene: TRBJ1-2; CDR3 protein: CASSGGWRYGYTF; CDR3 DNA: TGTGCCAGCAGTGGAGGGTGGCGGTATGGCTACACCTTC
clone size: -; D gene: -; V gene: TRBV19; CDR3 length: 14; J gene: TRBJ1-2; CDR3 protein: CASNTGTANYGYTF; CDR3 DNA: TGTGCCAGTAACACAGGGACCGCTAACTATGGCTACACCTTC
clone size: -; D gene: -; V gene: TRBV5-1; CDR3 length: 15; J gene: TRBJ1-4; CDR3 protein: CASSLGQPTNEKLFF; CDR3 DNA: TGCGCCAGCAGCCTAGGACAGCCAACTAATGAAAAACTGTTTTTT
clone size: -; D gene: -; V gene: TRBV27; CDR3 length: 16; J gene: TRBJ2-7; CDR3 protein: CASSLYPSAGLGEQYF; CDR3 DNA: TGTGCCAGCAGTTTATACCCCTCGGCGGGACTGGGAGAGCAGTACTTC
clone size: -; D gene: TRBD1; V gene: TRBV10-2; CDR3 length: 16; J gene: TRBJ1-1; CDR3 protein: CASSDMAGGNRTEAFF; CDR3 DNA: TGCGCCAGCAGTGACATGGCAGGGGGGAATCGGACTGAAGCTTTCTTT
clone size: -; D gene: -; V gene: TRBV5-1; CDR3 length: 15; J gene: TRBJ2-7; CDR3 protein: CASSLATTPHYEQYF; CDR3 DNA: TGCGCCAGCAGCTTGGCCACGACTCCCCACTACGAGCAGTATTTC
clone size: -; D gene: -; V gene: TRBV4-2; CDR3 length: 13; J gene: TRBJ1-2; CDR3 protein: CASTDQGDRGYTF; CDR3 DNA: TGTGCCAGCACGGATCAGGGTGATCGGGGCTACACCTTC
clone size: -; D gene: TRBD1; V gene: TRBV10-3; CDR3 length: 14; J gene: TRBJ1-1; CDR3 protein: CAISDDRVDTEAFF; CDR3 DNA: TGTGCCATCAGTGACGACAGGGTGGACACTGAAGCTTTCTTT
clone size: -; D gene: TRBD1; V gene: TRBV5-4; CDR3 length: 15; J gene: TRBJ2-3; CDR3 protein: CASSLEGTATDTQYF; CDR3 DNA: TGTGCCAGCAGCTTGGAAGGGACAGCTACAGATACGCAGTATTTT
clone size: -; D gene: -; V gene: TRBV12-5; CDR3 length: 14; J gene: TRBJ2-7; CDR3 protein: CASGLAGLPYEQYF; CDR3 DNA: TGTGCTAGTGGTTTGGCAGGACTTCCCTACGAGCAGTACTTC
clone size: few; D gene: TRBD2; V gene: TRBV7-6; CDR3 length: 18; J gene: TRBJ2-2; CDR3 protein: CASSLEGTSGGNTGELFF; CDR3 DNA: TGTGCCAGCAGCTTAGAGGGCACTAGCGGGGGGAACACCGGGGAGCTGTTTTTT
clone size: -; D gene: TRBD2; V gene: TRBV5-1; CDR3 length: 17; J gene: TRBJ2-1; CDR3 protein: CASSFDLAGGPIHEQFF; CDR3 DNA: TGCGCCAGCAGTTTTGATCTAGCGGGGGGGCCCATCCATGAGCAGTTCTTC
clone size: -; D gene: -; V gene: TRBV6-1; CDR3 length: 15; J gene: TRBJ1-3; CDR3 protein: CASSEALASGNTIYF; CDR3 DNA: TGTGCCAGCAGTGAAGCGCTGGCTTCGGGAAACACCATATATTTT
clone size: -; D gene: TRBD2; V gene: TRBV18; CDR3 length: 13; J gene: TRBJ2-5; CDR3 protein: CASSYGGSETQYF; CDR3 DNA: TGTGCCAGCTCATACGGCGGGAGTGAGACCCAGTACTTC